This passage covers 11 T cell receptor beta chains from one sample sequenced in a study of human T cells and chemical hapten exposure. The time point: patch test 1, 2 weeks after DPC sensitization. The treatment: therapeutic diphenylcyclopropenone sensitization with weekly scalp DPC. TCRdb re-derived calls from the RACE reads in MiXCR, one entry per CDR3 protein. The sample holds approximately 400,000 distinct CDR3 sequences, around 4.8% seen once. Source: whole blood, taken in connection with sensitization to the hapten diphenylcyclopropenone (DPC). The receptors here all came from a woman aged 50 to 65 with alopecia areata. Some clones in this sample may be carry-over from other donors' samples.

This clonotype showed up many times. The gene calls are TRBV18 and TRBJ1-5, with D tentatively TRBD1 (5 bases). The germline V gene has CDR1 KGHSH and CDR2 LQKENI. V lost 3 bases, J lost 0 bases, and 12 bases lay in between. This CDR3 has 16 residues. The CDR3 loop is CASSPGQGDSNQPQHF. For the CDR3, the DNA is TGTGCCAGCTCACCTGGGCAGGGCGATAGCAATCAGCCCCAGCATTTT.

The table lists this clonotype with a few counts. The V call is TRBV27, the J call TRBJ1-1, with D perhaps matching TRBD1 (6 bases). The CDR3 length is 14 residues. The germline V gene has CDR1 MNHEY and CDR2 SMNVEV (reference sequence). V was clipped by 6 bases and J by 5 bases, with 16 bases between them. The CDR3 sequence: CASREGGARTEAFF. The CDR3 DNA reads as TGTGCCAGCAGAGAGGGGGGGGCACGGACTGAAGCTTTCTTT.

This clonotype was recorded at least ten times. J is TRBJ2-3 and V is TRBV7-2; D unresolved. The V gene's germline CDR1 is SGHTA and CDR2 FQGNSA. CDR3 length: 16 residues. Trimming cost V 0 bases and J 1 base, with 11 bases left between them. The CDR3 is CASSLASTLGTDTQYF. DNA for the CDR3: TGTGCCAGCAGCTTAGCGAGTACCCTTGGCACAGATACGCAGTATTTT. Looking up the rest from reference TRBV7-2 and TRBJ2-3 gives the full variable domain: GAGVSQSPSNKVTEKGKDVELRCDPISGHTALYWYRQSLGQGLEFLIYFQGNSAPDKSGLPSDRFSAERTGGSVSTLTIQRTQQEDSAVYLCASSLASTLGTDTQYFGPGTRLTVL.

The V gene is TRBV27, the J gene TRBJ1-5, with a tentative D call TRBD1 (6 bases). Germline V gene lookup returns CDR1 MNHEY and CDR2 SMNVEV (reference sequence). Trimming stripped 3 bases from V and 5 bases from J, with 11 bases between. This CDR3 region has 14 residues. The CDR3 region is CASSFAGADQPQHF. For the CDR3, the DNA is TGTGCCAGCAGTTTTGCAGGGGCGGATCAGCCCCAGCATTTT.

There are many counts of this clonotype. The chain uses TRBV7-2 and TRBJ2-1; the D is unclear. V lost 1 base and J lost 9, with 10 bases in between. Germline loops: CDR1 SGHTA, CDR2 FQGNSA. The CDR3 loop spans 13 amino acids. CDR3 amino acids: CASSLGPLGEQFF. The CDR3 nucleotides read TGTGCCAGCAGCTTAGGGCCCCTTGGTGAGCAGTTCTTC.

This clonotype was counted many times. The chain carries TRBV12-3 or TRBV12-4 and TRBJ2-7, with TRBD2 matching over 7 bases. V shed 2 bases, J shed 0 bases, and the junction held 1 base outside the gene matches. The length of the CDR3 is 14 residues. CDR3 sequence reads: CASSLWGGSYEQYF. The CDR3, as DNA: TGTGCCAGCAGTTTATGGGGGGGCTCCTACGAGCAGTACTTC.

This clonotype was detected ten times or more. A much larger clone differs from this one at a single base, so this may be a read error. The rearrangement uses TRBV28 and TRBJ2-5; D is undetermined. Per germline, CDR1 MDHEN and CDR2 SYDVKM. Trimming removed 5 bases from V and 3 bases from J, with 1 base in between. CDR3 length: 10 residues. The chain's CDR3 is CASSKETQYF. CDR3 sequence (DNA): TGTGCCAGCAGTAAAGAGACCCAGTACTTC. The whole variable domain, remainder taken from reference TRBV28 and TRBJ2-5, is DVKVTQSSRYLVKRTGEKVFLECVQDMDHENMFWYRQDPGLGLRLIYFSYDVKMKEKGDIPEGYSVSREKKERFSLILESASTNQTSMYLCASSKETQYFGPGTRLLVL.

The chain combines TRBV7-3 with TRBJ2-1; 7 bases map to TRBD2. CDR1 is SGHTA, CDR2 FQGTGA, per germline. With V trimmed by 5 bases and J by 2 bases, 6 bases remained unmatched. This CDR3 region has 15 residues. Here the CDR3 DNA reads TGTGCCAGCAGCACAGCGGGACTGACCTACAATGAGCAGTTCTTC. It specifies CASSTAGLTYNEQFF.

This clonotype was counted between two and nine times. The J gene is TRBJ2-1, the V gene TRBV27; 9 positions match TRBD2. V lost 0 bases to trimming and J lost 10 bases; unmatched junction nucleotides: 4. Looked up from germline, CDR1 is MNHEY and CDR2 is SMNVEV (reference sequence). This CDR3 is 14 amino acids long. In DNA, the CDR3 is TGTGCCAGCAGTTTATCGAGGCTAGCGGGAGAGCAGTTCTTC. Encoded protein: CASSLSRLAGEQFF.

This clonotype was counted many times. J is TRBJ2-1 and V is TRBV5-1, with TRBD2 matching over 7 bases. V was clipped by 4 bases and J by 0 bases; unmatched bases: 4. Germline V gene sequence: CDR1 SGHRS, CDR2 YFSETQ. This CDR3 spans 15 amino acids. CDR3 amino acids: CASSGGGLSYNEQFF. CDR3 DNA sequence: TGCGCCAGCAGCGGCGGGGGTCTCTCCTACAATGAGCAGTTCTTC.

This clonotype has just a few counts. The chain carries TRBV20-1 and TRBJ2-2; TRBD1 or TRBD2 may be the D gene (6 bases each). The CDR3 totals 12 residues. The V and J ends lost 4 bases and 6 bases respectively, with 9 bases between them. The V gene's germline CDR1 is DFQATT and CDR2 SNEGSKA (reference sequence). The CDR3 spells CSAKRGPGELFF. The CDR3 DNA sequence: TGCAGTGCTAAACGGGGGCCCGGGGAGCTGTTTTTT.